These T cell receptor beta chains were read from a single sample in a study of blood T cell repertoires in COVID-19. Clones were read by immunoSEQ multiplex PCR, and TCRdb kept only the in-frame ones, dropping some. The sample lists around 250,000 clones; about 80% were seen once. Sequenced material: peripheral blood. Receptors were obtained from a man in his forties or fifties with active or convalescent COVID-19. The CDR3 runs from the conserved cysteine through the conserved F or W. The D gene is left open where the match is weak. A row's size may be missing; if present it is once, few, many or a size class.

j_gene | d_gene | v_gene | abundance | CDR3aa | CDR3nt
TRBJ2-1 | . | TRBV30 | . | CAWSTVLEDNEQFF | TGTGCCTGGAGCACAGTGTTGGAGGACAATGAGCAGTTCTTC
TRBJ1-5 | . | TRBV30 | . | CAWDGGLRNQPQHF | TGTGCCTGGGACGGGGGACTTCGGAATCAGCCCCAGCATTTT
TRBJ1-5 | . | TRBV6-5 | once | CASSFWATDQPQHF | TGTGCCAGCAGTTTTTGGGCAACAGACCAGCCCCAGCATTTT
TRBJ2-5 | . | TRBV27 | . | CASSPLYQETQYF | TGTGCCAGCAGTCCTCTGTACCAAGAGACCCAGTACTTC
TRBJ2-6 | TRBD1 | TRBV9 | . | CASSARDRAGANVLTF | TGTGCCAGCAGCGCCAGGGACAGGGCTGGGGCCAACGTCCTGACTTTC
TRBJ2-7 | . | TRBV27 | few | CASSWRGQNYEQYF | TGTGCCAGCAGTTGGCGGGGACAGAACTACGAGCAGTACTTC
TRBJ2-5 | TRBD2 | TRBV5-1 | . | CASSPGGVETQYF | TGCGCCAGCAGCCCGGGGGGAGTAGAGACCCAGTACTTC
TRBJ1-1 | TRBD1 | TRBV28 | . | CASSSRDRNTEAFF | TGTGCCAGCAGTTCACGGGACAGGAACACTGAAGCTTTCTTT
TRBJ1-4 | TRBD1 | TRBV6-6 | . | CASSQVGQGGEKLFF | TGTGCCAGCAGCCAAGTGGGACAGGGAGGTGAAAAACTGTTTTTT
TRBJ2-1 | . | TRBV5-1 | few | CASSYGGPSYNEQFF | TGCGCCAGCAGTTATGGAGGACCCTCCTACAATGAGCAGTTCTTC
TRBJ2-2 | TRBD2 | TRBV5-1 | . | CASSPGTILAGELFF | TGCGCCAGCAGCCCCGGGACTATATTGGCCGGGGAGCTGTTTTTT
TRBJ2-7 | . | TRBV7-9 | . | CASSTGNYEQYF | TGTGCCAGCAGCACCGGTAACTACGAGCAGTACTTC
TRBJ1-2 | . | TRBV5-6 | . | CASSLVGVKSYGYTF | TGTGCCAGCAGCTTGGTAGGGGTCAAGAGCTATGGCTACACCTTC
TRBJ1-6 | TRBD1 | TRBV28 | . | CAVEGDRGSPLHF | TGTGCCGTAGAGGGGGACAGAGGTTCACCCCTCCACTTT
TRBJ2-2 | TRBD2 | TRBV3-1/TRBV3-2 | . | CASSQGLAGQTGELFF | TGTGCCAGCAGCCAGGGACTAGCGGGGCAGACCGGGGAGCTGTTTTTT
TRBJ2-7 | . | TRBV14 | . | CASSQSRPSGEQYF | TGTGCCAGCAGCCAAAGTCGGCCAAGCGGCGAGCAGTACTTC
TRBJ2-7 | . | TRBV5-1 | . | CASSLDQVYEQYF | TGCGCCAGCAGCTTGGATCAGGTCTACGAGCAGTACTTC
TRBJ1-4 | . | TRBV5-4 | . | CASSSQGGSEKLFF | TGTGCCAGCAGCTCTCAGGGAGGAAGCGAAAAACTGTTTTTT
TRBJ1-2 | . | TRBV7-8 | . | CASSLYVGRADGYTF | TGTGCCAGCAGCTTATACGTAGGCAGGGCTGACGGCTACACCTTC
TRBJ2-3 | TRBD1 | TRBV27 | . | CASSLWDSSTDTQYF | TGTGCCAGCAGTTTATGGGACAGTAGCACAGATACGCAGTATTTT
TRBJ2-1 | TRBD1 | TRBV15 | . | CATSRDSGTGYNEQFF | TGTGCCACCAGCAGAGATTCCGGGACAGGGTACAATGAGCAGTTCTTC
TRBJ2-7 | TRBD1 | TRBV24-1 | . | CATSGAGTGGGTYF | TGTGCCACCAGTGGCGCCGGGACAGGGGGAGGCACGTACTTC
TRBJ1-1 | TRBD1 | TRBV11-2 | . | CASSPRPGQGFTEAFF | TGTGCCAGCAGCCCCAGACCGGGACAGGGGTTCACTGAAGCTTTCTTT
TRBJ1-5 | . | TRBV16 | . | CASSQSRGAQHF | TGTGCCAGCAGCCAATCGCGCGGGGCCCAGCATTTT
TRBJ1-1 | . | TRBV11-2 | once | CASASGYSEAFF | TGTGCCAGCGCCTCAGGGTACAGTGAAGCTTTCTTT
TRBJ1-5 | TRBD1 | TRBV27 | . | CASSPGQVNQPQHF | TGTGCCAGCAGTCCCGGACAGGTGAATCAGCCCCAGCATTTT
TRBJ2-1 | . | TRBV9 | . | CASSVDTGSSYNEQFF | TGTGCCAGCAGCGTAGATACGGGGAGCTCCTACAATGAGCAGTTCTTC
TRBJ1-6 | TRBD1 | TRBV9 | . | CASSAGTGGENSPLHF | TGTGCCAGCAGCGCGGGGACAGGGGGCGAAAATTCACCCCTCCACTTT
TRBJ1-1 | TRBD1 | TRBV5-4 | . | CASSPDRGTEAFF | TGTGCCAGCAGCCCCGACAGGGGCACTGAAGCTTTCTTT
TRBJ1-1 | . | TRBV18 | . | CASSPPRRVEAFF | TGTGCCAGCTCACCACCGCGCAGGGTAGAAGCTTTCTTT
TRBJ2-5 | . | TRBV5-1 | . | CASSLEPPQETQYF | TGCGCCAGCAGCTTGGAGCCCCCCCAAGAGACCCAGTACTTC
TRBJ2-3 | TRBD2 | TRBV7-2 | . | CASSLVASGLTDTQYF | TGTGCCAGCAGCTTAGTGGCTAGCGGACTTACAGATACGCAGTATTTT
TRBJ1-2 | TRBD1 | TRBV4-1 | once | CASSQPRDRSLYGYTF | TGCGCCAGCAGCCAGCCCCGGGACAGGAGCCTCTATGGCTACACCTTC
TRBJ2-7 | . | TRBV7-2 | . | CASSLSSGQNPYEQYF | TGTGCCAGCAGCTTAAGTAGCGGACAAAACCCCTACGAGCAGTACTTC
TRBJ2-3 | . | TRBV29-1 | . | CSVEEAGTDTQYF | TGCAGCGTTGAAGAAGCGGGCACAGATACGCAGTATTTT
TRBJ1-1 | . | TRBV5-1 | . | CASRTNDPEAFF | TGCGCCAGCCGAACTAACGACCCTGAAGCTTTCTTT
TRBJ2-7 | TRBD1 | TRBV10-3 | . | CAISESVTGYEQYF | TGTGCCATCAGTGAGTCAGTGACAGGGTACGAGCAGTACTTC
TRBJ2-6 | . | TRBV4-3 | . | CASSQGRSGANVLTF | TGCGCCAGCAGCCAGGGCCGCTCTGGGGCCAACGTCCTGACTTTC
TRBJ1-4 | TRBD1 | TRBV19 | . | CASSTTGVTTNEKLFF | TGTGCCAGTAGTACGACAGGGGTAACGACTAATGAAAAACTGTTTTTT
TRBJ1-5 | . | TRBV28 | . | CASSFRGGNQPQHF | TGTGCCAGCAGTTTCAGGGGCGGCAATCAGCCCCAGCATTTT
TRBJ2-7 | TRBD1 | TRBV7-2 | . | CASSDRTGGDEQYF | TGTGCCAGCAGCGATCGGACAGGGGGCGACGAGCAGTACTTC
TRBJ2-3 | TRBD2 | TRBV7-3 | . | CASSASGGATDTQYF | TGTGCCAGCAGCGCTAGCGGGGGGGCCACAGATACGCAGTATTTT
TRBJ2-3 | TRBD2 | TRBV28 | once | CASSSASGGADTQYF | TGTGCCAGCAGTTCGGCCAGCGGGGGGGCAGATACGCAGTATTTT
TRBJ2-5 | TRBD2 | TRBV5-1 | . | CASSLGERGPGETQYF | TGCGCCAGCAGCTTGGGGGAGCGGGGGCCGGGGGAGACCCAGTACTTC
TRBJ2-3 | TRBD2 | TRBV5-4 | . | CASSPGTSGRNTDTQYF | TGTGCCAGCAGTCCCGGGACTAGCGGGAGAAACACAGATACGCAGTATTTT
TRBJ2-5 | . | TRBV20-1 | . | CSAGREETQYF | TGCAGTGCGGGCAGGGAAGAGACCCAGTACTTC
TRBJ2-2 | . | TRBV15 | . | CATSRDITGELFF | TGTGCCACCAGCAGAGATATCACCGGGGAGCTGTTTTTT